This T cell receptor (beta chain) is from a study of cytomegalovirus exposure and HLA in healthy donors. About this clone: The antigen remains unidentified.

General study findings and limits: Later analysis identified several of the most significant clusters that appeared linked to common viral pathogens.

V was shortened by 2 bases and J by 8 bases, with 21 bases between the two germline ends. Germline V gene sequence: CDR1 LGHNA, CDR2 YSLEER. The CDR3 runs 17 residues. PCR employed 60 Vbeta and 13 Jbeta primers. Sequenced by immunoSEQ multiplex PCR; TCRdb stores in-frame clones only, minus some. The sample includes over 80,000 clones, about 74% of them seen just once. Sequencing used PBMCs. The rearrangement uses TRBV4-3 and TRBJ1-4; possible D gene TRBD1, 6 bases. The sequence was collected from a man in his 60s in good health and CMV-seropositive. The DNA of the CDR3 is TGCGCCAGCAGCCAAACAGGGATTCAGGATATGAGGGAAAAACTGTTTTTT. Amino acid sequence: CASSQTGIQDMREKLFF.